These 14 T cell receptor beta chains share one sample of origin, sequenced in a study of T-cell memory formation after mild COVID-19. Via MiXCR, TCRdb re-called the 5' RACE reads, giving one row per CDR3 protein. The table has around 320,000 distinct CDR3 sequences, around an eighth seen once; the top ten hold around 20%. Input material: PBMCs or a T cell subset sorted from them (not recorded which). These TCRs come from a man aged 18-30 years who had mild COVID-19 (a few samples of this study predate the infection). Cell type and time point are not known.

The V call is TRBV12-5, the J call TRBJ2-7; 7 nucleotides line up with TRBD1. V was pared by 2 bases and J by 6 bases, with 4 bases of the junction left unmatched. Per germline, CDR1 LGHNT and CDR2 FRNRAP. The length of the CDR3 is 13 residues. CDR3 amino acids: CASGLWTGREQYF. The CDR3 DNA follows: TGTGCTAGTGGTTTGTGGACAGGTCGCGAGCAGTACTTC.

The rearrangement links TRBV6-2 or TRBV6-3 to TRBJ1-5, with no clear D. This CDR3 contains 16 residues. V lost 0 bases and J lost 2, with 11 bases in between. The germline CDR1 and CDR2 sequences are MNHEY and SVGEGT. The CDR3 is CASSYSRAAGNQPQHF. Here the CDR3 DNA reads TGTGCCAGCAGTTACTCGAGGGCGGCAGGCAATCAGCCCCAGCATTTT.

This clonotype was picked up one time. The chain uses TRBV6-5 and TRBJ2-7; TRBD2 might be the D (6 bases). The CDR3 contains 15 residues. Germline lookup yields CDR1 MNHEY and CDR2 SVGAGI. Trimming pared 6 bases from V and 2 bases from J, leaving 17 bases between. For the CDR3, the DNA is TGTGCCAGCAGGCGGGGAAGGAGCAGAGCCTACGAGCAGTACTTC. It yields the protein CASRRGRSRAYEQYF.

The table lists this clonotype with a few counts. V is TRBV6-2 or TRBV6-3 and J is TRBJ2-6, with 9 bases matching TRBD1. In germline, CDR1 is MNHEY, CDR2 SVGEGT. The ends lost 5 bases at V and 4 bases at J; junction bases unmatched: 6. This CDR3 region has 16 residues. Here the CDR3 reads CASSTTGGSGANVLTF. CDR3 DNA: TGTGCCAGCAGTACCACAGGGGGCTCCGGGGCCAACGTCCTGACTTTC.

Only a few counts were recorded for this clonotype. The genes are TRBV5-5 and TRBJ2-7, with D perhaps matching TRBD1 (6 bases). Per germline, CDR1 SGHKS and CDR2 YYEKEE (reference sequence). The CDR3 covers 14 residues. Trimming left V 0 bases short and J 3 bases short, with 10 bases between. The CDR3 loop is CASSLEGRGYEQYV. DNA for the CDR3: TGTGCCAGCAGCTTGGAGGGCAGGGGCTACGAGCAGTACGTC.

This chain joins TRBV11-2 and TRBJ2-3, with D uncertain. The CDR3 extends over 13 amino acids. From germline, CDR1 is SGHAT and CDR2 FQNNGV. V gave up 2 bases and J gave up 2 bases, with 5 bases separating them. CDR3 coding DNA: TGTGCCAGCAGCTTAAGTCACACAGATACGCAGTATTTT. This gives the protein CASSLSHTDTQYF.

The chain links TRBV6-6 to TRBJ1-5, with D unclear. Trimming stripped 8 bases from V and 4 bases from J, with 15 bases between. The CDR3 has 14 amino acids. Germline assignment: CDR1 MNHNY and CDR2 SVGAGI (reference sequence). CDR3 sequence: CASGLGLTNQPQHF. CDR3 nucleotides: TGTGCCAGCGGACTGGGCCTGACAAATCAGCCCCAGCATTTT.

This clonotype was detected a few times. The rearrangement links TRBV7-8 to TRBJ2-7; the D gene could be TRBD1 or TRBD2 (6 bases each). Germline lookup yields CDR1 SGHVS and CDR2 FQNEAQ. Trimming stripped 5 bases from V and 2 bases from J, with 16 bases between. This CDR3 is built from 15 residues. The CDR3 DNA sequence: TGTGCCAGCAGCCCTTGGGACACGGGAGCCTACGAGCAGTACTTC. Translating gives CASSPWDTGAYEQYF. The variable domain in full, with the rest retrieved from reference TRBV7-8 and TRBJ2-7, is GAGVSQSPRYKVAKRGQDVALRCDPISGHVSLFWYQQALGQGPEFLTYFQNEAQLDKSGLPSDRFFAERPEGSVSTLKIQRTQQEDSAVYLCASSPWDTGAYEQYFGPGTRLTVT.

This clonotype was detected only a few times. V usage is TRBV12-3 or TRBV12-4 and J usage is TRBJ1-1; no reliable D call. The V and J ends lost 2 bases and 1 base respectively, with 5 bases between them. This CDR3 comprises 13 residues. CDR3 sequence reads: CASSLTQNTEAFF. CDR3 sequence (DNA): TGTGCCAGCAGTTTAACGCAGAACACTGAAGCTTTCTTT.

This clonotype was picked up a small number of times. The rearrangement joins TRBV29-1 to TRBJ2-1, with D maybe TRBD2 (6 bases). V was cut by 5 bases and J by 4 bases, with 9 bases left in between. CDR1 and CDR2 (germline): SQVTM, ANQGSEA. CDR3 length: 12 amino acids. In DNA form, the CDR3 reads TGCAGCGTTCTGACTAGATACAATGAGCAGTTCTTC. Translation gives CSVLTRYNEQFF.

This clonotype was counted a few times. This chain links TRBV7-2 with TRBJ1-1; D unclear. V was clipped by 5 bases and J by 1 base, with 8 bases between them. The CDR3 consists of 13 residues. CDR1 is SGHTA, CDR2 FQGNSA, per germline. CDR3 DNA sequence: TGTGCCAGCAGCATACAGCCGAACACTGAAGCTTTCTTT. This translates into CASSIQPNTEAFF.

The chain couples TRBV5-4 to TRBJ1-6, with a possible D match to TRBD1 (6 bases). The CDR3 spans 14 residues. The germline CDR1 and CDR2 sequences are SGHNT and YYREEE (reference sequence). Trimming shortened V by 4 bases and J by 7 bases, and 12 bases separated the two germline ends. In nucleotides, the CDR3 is TGTGCCAGCAGCCGTAGACAGGAAAATTCACCCCTCCACTTT. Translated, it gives CASSRRQENSPLHF.

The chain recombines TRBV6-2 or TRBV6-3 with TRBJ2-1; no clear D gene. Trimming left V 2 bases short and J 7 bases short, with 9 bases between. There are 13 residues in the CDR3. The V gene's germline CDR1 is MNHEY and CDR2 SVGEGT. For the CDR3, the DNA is TGTGCCAGCAGTTACATGCTGGGGAATGAGCAGTTCTTC. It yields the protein CASSYMLGNEQFF.

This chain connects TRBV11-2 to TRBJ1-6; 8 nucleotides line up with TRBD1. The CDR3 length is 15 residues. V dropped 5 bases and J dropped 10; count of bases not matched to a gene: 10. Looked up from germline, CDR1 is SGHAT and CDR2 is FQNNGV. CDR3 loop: CASSESDRGKSPLHF. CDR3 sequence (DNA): TGTGCCAGCAGCGAAAGCGACAGGGGAAAATCACCCCTCCACTTT.